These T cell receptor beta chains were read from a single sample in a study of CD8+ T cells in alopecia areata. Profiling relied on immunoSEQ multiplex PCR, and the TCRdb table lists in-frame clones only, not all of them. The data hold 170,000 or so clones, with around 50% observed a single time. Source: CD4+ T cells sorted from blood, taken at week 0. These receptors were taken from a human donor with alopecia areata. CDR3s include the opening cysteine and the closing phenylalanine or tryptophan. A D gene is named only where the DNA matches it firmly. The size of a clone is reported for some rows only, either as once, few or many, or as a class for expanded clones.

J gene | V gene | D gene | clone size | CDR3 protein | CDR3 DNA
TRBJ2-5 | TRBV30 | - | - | CAWKKGTLHQETQYF | TGTGCCTGGAAAAAAGGGACTTTGCACCAAGAGACCCAGTACTTC
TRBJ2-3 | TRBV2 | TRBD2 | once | CASSPSGGGADTQYF | TGTGCCAGCAGTCCTAGCGGGGGGGGTGCAGATACGCAGTATTTT
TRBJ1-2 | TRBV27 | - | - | CASSLSAGSYGYTF | TGTGCCAGCAGTTTATCGGCAGGGAGCTATGGCTACACCTTC
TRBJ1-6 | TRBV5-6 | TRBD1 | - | CASSAPDRGESPLHF | TGTGCCAGCAGCGCGCCTGACAGGGGGGAATCACCCCTCCACTTT
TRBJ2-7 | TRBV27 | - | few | CASSLRPDQSLNEQYF | TGTGCCAGCAGTCTAAGGCCGGACCAGAGTCTCAACGAGCAGTACTTC
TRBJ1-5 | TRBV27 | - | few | CASSLKGLSNQPQHF | TGTGCCAGCAGTTTAAAGGGCCTTAGCAATCAGCCCCAGCATTTT
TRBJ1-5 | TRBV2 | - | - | CASSEGQSSNQPQHF | TGTGCCAGCAGTGAGGGACAAAGTAGCAATCAGCCCCAGCATTTT
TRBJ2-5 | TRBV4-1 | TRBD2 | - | CASSQVAGLAGRETQYF | TGCGCCAGCAGCCAAGTAGCTGGACTAGCGGGGCGAGAGACCCAGTACTTC
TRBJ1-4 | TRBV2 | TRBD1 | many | CASRGQGEREKLFF | TGTGCCAGCAGAGGACAGGGCGAGAGAGAAAAACTGTTTTTT
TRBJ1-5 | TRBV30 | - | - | CAWSTGHNQPQHF | TGTGCCTGGAGTACAGGGCACAATCAGCCCCAGCATTTT
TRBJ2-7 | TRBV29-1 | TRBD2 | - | CSVEVGGKRTYEQYF | TGCAGCGTTGAAGTGGGAGGGAAAAGGACCTACGAGCAGTACTTC